Listed below are T cell receptor beta chains from one sample, sequenced in a study of cytomegalovirus exposure and HLA in healthy donors. Clones were sequenced by immunoSEQ multiplex PCR, and TCRdb holds only the in-frame ones, with some missing. This specimen shows 85,000 or so clones; the ten leading clones hold 0.95% to 1.3%. The sample taken for sequencing was PBMCs. Source of these receptors: a woman between 25 and 40 years old in good health and CMV-seronegative. Each CDR3 is given with its conserved first and last residue. A D gene is named only where the DNA matches it firmly.

j_call d_call v_call cdr3_aa cdr3_nt
TRBJ1-1 TRBD1 TRBV9 CASRRGGGENTEAFF TGTGCCAGCAGGCGAGGGGGCGGTGAGAACACTGAAGCTTTCTTT
TRBJ2-7 TRBD1 TRBV11-2 CASSEPGQPHEQYF TGTGCCAGCAGCGAACCGGGACAGCCCCACGAGCAGTACTTC
TRBJ1-3 . TRBV6-1 CASSEASRRYGNTIYF TGTGCCAGCAGTGAAGCGTCACGCCGGTATGGAAACACCATATATTTT
TRBJ1-5 TRBD1 TRBV2 CASSAGRGLNQPQHF TGTGCCAGCAGTGCCGGGAGGGGGCTTAATCAGCCCCAGCATTTT
TRBJ1-3 . TRBV15 CATGSSSGNTIYF TGTGCCACCGGGAGTAGCTCTGGAAACACCATATATTTT
TRBJ2-5 TRBD2 TRBV9 CASSQGLSETQYF TGTGCCAGCAGCCAGGGACTATCGGAGACCCAGTACTTC
TRBJ1-5 . TRBV2 CASGTPGVNQPQHF TGTGCCAGCGGGACGCCAGGGGTAAATCAGCCCCAGCATTTT
TRBJ2-1 . TRBV4-2 CASSQEGPRQFF TGTGCCAGCAGCCAAGAGGGGCCCCGTCAGTTCTTC
TRBJ2-2 . TRBV7-2 CASSQETGTSTGELFF TGTGCCAGCAGCCAGGAGACAGGGACTAGTACCGGGGAGCTGTTTTTT
TRBJ2-7 . TRBV5-4 CASSLVDSYEQYF TGTGCCAGCAGCTTGGTGGACAGCTACGAGCAGTACTTC
TRBJ2-6 . TRBV6-6 CASSWDNSGANVLTF TGTGCCAGCAGCTGGGACAACTCTGGGGCCAACGTCCTGACTTTC
TRBJ2-3 . TRBV4-1 CASSQDTAGVGDTQYF TGCGCCAGCAGCCAAGATACCGCCGGGGTGGGAGATACGCAGTATTTT
TRBJ1-5 . TRBV19 CASSPRNQPQHF TGTGCCAGTAGTCCTCGTAATCAGCCCCAGCATTTT
TRBJ2-3 TRBD2 TRBV27 CASSPGLAGTDTQYF TGTGCCAGCAGCCCGGGACTAGCGGGCACAGATACGCAGTATTTT
TRBJ2-7 . TRBV28 CASSSGTRLLGQYF TGTGCCAGCAGCTCCGGGACACGTTTATTGGGGCAGTACTTC
TRBJ2-5 TRBD1 TRBV19 CASSSGQGVRSQETQYF TGTGCCAGTAGTTCGGGACAGGGGGTGAGAAGCCAAGAGACCCAGTACTTC
TRBJ1-4 . TRBV4-1 CASSQVTGLNEKLFF TGCGCCAGCAGCCAAGTGACGGGTCTTAATGAAAAACTGTTTTTT
TRBJ1-5 TRBD1 TRBV30 CAWSGPILTGEDQPQHF TGTGCCTGGAGTGGCCCAATACTGACAGGGGAGGATCAGCCCCAGCATTTT
TRBJ1-1 . TRBV19 CASSIGTEAFF TGTGCCAGTAGTATCGGGACTGAAGCTTTCTTT
TRBJ2-2 TRBD1 TRBV2 CASSLGQANTGELFF TGTGCCAGCAGTCTGGGACAGGCGAACACCGGGGAGCTGTTTTTT
TRBJ1-2 . TRBV6-5 CASGRGNGYTF TGTGCCAGCGGACGGGGGAATGGCTACACCTTC
TRBJ2-5 TRBD1 TRBV6-1 CASSGQGAAETQYF TGTGCCAGCAGTGGACAGGGGGCAGCAGAGACCCAGTACTTC
TRBJ1-4 . TRBV18 CASSPQGSGEKLFF TGTGCCAGCTCACCACAGGGGTCAGGTGAAAAACTGTTTTTT
TRBJ2-2 TRBD2 TRBV19 CASSTQGGRTGELFF TGTGCCAGTAGTACCCAGGGAGGGCGCACCGGGGAGCTGTTTTTT
TRBJ1-1 TRBD1 TRBV11-2 CASSVGQATEAFF TGTGCCAGCAGCGTTGGACAGGCCACTGAAGCTTTCTTT
TRBJ2-5 . TRBV2 CASSEFIAGTASGTQYF TGTGCCAGCAGTGAGTTTATTGCGGGGACAGCGAGTGGGACCCAGTACTTC
TRBJ2-7 TRBD2 TRBV19 CATKEAGLAAYEQYF TGTGCCACCAAAGAGGCTGGACTAGCTGCCTACGAGCAGTACTTC
TRBJ2-1 TRBD2 TRBV9 CASSLTSGGYNEQFF TGTGCCAGCAGCCTCACTAGCGGGGGTTACAATGAGCAGTTCTTC
TRBJ1-1 . TRBV19 CASSIKHPNTEAFF TGTGCCAGTAGTATAAAACACCCCAACACTGAAGCTTTCTTT
TRBJ2-7 TRBD2 TRBV5-4 CASSLAGTKYEQYF TGTGCCAGCAGCTTGGCCGGGACTAAATACGAGCAGTACTTC
TRBJ2-2 . TRBV5-5 CASSARPRGRTGELFF TGTGCCAGCAGCGCGAGACCCAGGGGGAGGACCGGGGAGCTGTTTTTT
TRBJ1-1 . TRBV7-7 CASSLAREHAGEAFF TGTGCTAGCAGCTTAGCGCGGGAACACGCAGGTGAAGCTTTCTTT
TRBJ1-2 . TRBV6-1 CASSETLYYGYTF TGTGCCAGCAGTGAAACCCTATACTATGGCTACACCTTC
TRBJ1-5 TRBD1 TRBV30 CAWGGTGTGSGNQPQHF TGTGCCTGGGGGGGCACCGGGACAGGGAGTGGCAATCAGCCCCAGCATTTT
TRBJ1-6 . TRBV7-9 CASSLDSLNSPLHF TGTGCCAGCAGCTTAGACAGCCTAAATTCACCCCTCCACTTT
TRBJ2-3 TRBD2 TRBV5-1 CASSLTSGSGTDTQYF TGCGCCAGCAGCTTGACTAGCGGGAGCGGCACAGATACGCAGTATTTT
TRBJ2-3 . TRBV5-1 CASSRKTTPVEDTQYF TGCGCCAGCAGCCGTAAGACTACCCCTGTCGAAGATACGCAGTATTTT
TRBJ2-7 TRBD1 TRBV6-1 CAVQGAIYEQYF TGTGCCGTTCAGGGGGCGATCTACGAGCAGTACTTC
TRBJ2-1 TRBD2 TRBV6-6 CASSYSSSGGNNEQFF TGTGCCAGCAGTTATTCGTCTAGCGGGGGTAACAATGAGCAGTTCTTC
TRBJ2-1 TRBD2 TRBV4-1 CASSQEGGLDYNEQFF TGCGCCAGCAGCCAAGAGGGGGGACTAGACTACAATGAGCAGTTCTTC
TRBJ1-4 . TRBV30 CAWSLRINEKLFF TGTGCCTGGAGTCTCAGGATAAATGAAAAACTGTTTTTT
TRBJ1-5 . TRBV6-1 CASSEEGVQPQHF TGTGCCAGCAGTGAAGAGGGGGTACAGCCCCAGCATTTT
TRBJ2-2 . TRBV5-6 CASRPIQSSGELFF TGTGCCAGCAGACCGATCCAGTCGTCCGGGGAGCTGTTTTTT
TRBJ1-3 . TRBV5-5 CASSSRVDSGNTIYF TGTGCCAGCAGCTCCAGGGTAGACTCTGGGAACACCATATATTTT
TRBJ1-5 TRBD1 TRBV4-2 CASSPTGGNQPQHF TGTGCCAGCAGCCCCACAGGGGGCAATCAGCCCCAGCATTTT
TRBJ2-1 TRBD2 TRBV30 CAGSRGLAGWGEQFF TGTGCCGGGAGTAGGGGACTAGCGGGGTGGGGGGAGCAGTTCTTC
TRBJ2-1 TRBD2 TRBV7-9 CASSLIAGGANEQFF TGTGCCAGCAGCTTAATAGCGGGAGGGGCCAATGAGCAGTTCTTC
TRBJ2-7 TRBD2 TRBV10-3 CAISELAGRGEQYF TGTGCCATCAGTGAGTTAGCGGGAAGAGGCGAGCAGTACTTC
TRBJ2-6 . TRBV5-4 CASTTGRGVGANVLTF TGTGCCAGCACCACAGGGCGAGGGGTGGGGGCCAACGTCCTGACTTTC
TRBJ2-7 . TRBV18 CASSPFSSYEQYF TGTGCCAGCTCACCATTCAGTTCCTACGAGCAGTACTTC
TRBJ2-2 TRBD1 TRBV5-1 CATGQGSTGELFF TGCGCCACCGGACAGGGAAGCACCGGGGAGCTGTTTTTT
TRBJ2-7 TRBD1 TRBV7-9 CASSPPTGQGYYEQYF TGTGCCAGCAGCCCCCCCACGGGACAGGGGTACTACGAGCAGTACTTC
TRBJ2-1 TRBD2 TRBV30 CAWSRLASSYNEQFF TGTGCCTGGAGCCGACTAGCTAGTTCCTACAATGAGCAGTTCTTC
TRBJ2-5 TRBD1 TRBV5-1 CASSEGQGAGETQYF TGCGCCAGCAGCGAGGGCCAGGGGGCAGGAGAGACCCAGTACTTC
TRBJ1-4 . TRBV27 CASSIDPTGNEKLFF TGTGCCAGCAGTATTGACCCAACCGGGAATGAAAAACTGTTTTTT
TRBJ2-7 TRBD2 TRBV28 CASSLSGRGEQYF TGTGCCAGCAGTCTAAGCGGGAGGGGCGAGCAGTACTTC
TRBJ1-2 . TRBV25-1 CASSPGVRYGYTF TGTGCCAGCTCCCCCGGGGTCCGCTATGGCTACACCTTC
TRBJ2-3 TRBD2 TRBV30 CAWSVLGRTDTQYF TGTGCCTGGAGTGTACTCGGGAGGACAGATACGCAGTATTTT
TRBJ2-7 . TRBV11-2 CASSPGASREQYF TGTGCCAGCAGCCCAGGTGCATCCCGGGAGCAGTACTTC